The 30 T cell receptor beta chains below were found in one sample sequenced in a study of T cell repertoires in cytomegalovirus infection. One entry per CDR3 protein, called by TCRdb with MiXCR from the reads. The sample lists approximately 150,000 distinct CDR3 sequences, over 15% occurring once. Sequencing was carried out using CD8+ T cells from PBMCs. These receptors were obtained from a human donor in good health (CMV status not recorded). Some clones in this sample may be carry-over from other donors' samples.

This clonotype was seen a few times. The V and J genes are TRBV6-5 and TRBJ2-1; D perhaps matches TRBD2 (5 bases). The germline gives CDR1 MNHEY, CDR2 SVGAGI. The length of the CDR3 is 14 residues. Deletions cut 5 bases from V and 9 bases from J, with 17 bases between. The CDR3 DNA follows: TGTGCCAGCAGTCCCATGAGGGCACGTTCTGAGCAGTTCTTC. Its protein is CASSPMRARSEQFF.

At least ten counts were recorded for this clonotype. The J gene is TRBJ1-6, the V gene TRBV7-2; D remains unclear. The CDR3 is made up of 15 amino acids. The ends were cut back, 5 bases at V and 4 bases at J, with 12 bases in the middle. Germline V lookup: CDR1 SGHTA, CDR2 FQGNSA. The CDR3 sequence is CASSHSGIYNSPLHF. The CDR3 DNA reads as TGTGCCAGCAGCCACAGCGGCATTTATAATTCACCCCTCCACTTT.

This chain joins TRBV27 and TRBJ1-2, with TRBD1 matching 8 bases. CDR3 length: 14 amino acids. J gave up 2 bases and V 2 bases, and 1 base lay outside the gene matches. Germline V gene data show CDR1 as MNHEY and CDR2 as SMNVEV (reference sequence). The CDR3 nucleotides read TGTGCCAGCAGTTTAGCAGGGGGCAACTATGGCTACACCTTC. It codes for CASSLAGGNYGYTF.

DNA for the CDR3: TGCGCCAGCAGCTTGGTTGGTGCAGAATTGAATGAGCAGTTCTTC. Protein: CASSLVGAELNEQFF. V gene TRBV5-1 combines with J gene TRBJ2-1, with D unresolved. CDR1 and CDR2 (germline): SGHRS, YFSETQ. CDR3 length: 15 residues. Trimming removed 0 bases at V and 7 bases at J, with 14 bases between.

This clonotype has a single count. The gene calls are TRBV29-1 and TRBJ1-1; D is ambiguous. V was pared by 8 bases and J by 1 base, with 14 bases between. CDR1 and CDR2 (germline): SQVTM, ANQGSEA. This CDR3 region has 13 residues. The CDR3 nucleotides read TGCAGCATCCAAAGTCGGGAGAACACTGAAGCTTTCTTT. Translated: CSIQSRENTEAFF.

V usage is TRBV6-5 and J usage is TRBJ2-5, with D possibly matching TRBD1 (5 bases). Looked up from germline, CDR1 is MNHEY and CDR2 is SVGAGI. V lost 0 bases and J 1 base, leaving 12 bases between the germline ends. The CDR3 contains 16 residues. CDR3 in DNA: TGTGCCAGCAGTTACTCAGGGGCTGGTGGCCAAGAGACCCAGTACTTC. Amino acid sequence: CASSYSGAGGQETQYF.

This chain connects TRBV12-3 or TRBV12-4 to TRBJ2-1; D tentatively reads TRBD1 or TRBD2 (5 bases each). Deletions cut 3 bases from V and 10 bases from J, with 10 bases between. CDR3 length: 12 amino acids. The CDR3 coding sequence is TGTGCCAGCAGTTTTGTAGAGGGGGAGCAGTTCTTC. It encodes CASSFVEGEQFF.

The table lists this clonotype with a few counts. The chain carries TRBV6-2 or TRBV6-3 and TRBJ2-1, with D tentatively TRBD2 (5 bases). V was clipped by 2 bases and J by 8 bases, with 25 bases between them. CDR3 length: 18 amino acids. Germline V lookup: CDR1 MNHEY, CDR2 SVGEGT. CDR3 DNA sequence: TGTGCCAGCAGTTACCCTTCTCTTTTTGGACTTCCCCAATATGAGCAGTTCTTC. It translates to CASSYPSLFGLPQYEQFF.

A few counts support this clonotype. The V call is TRBV20-1, the J call TRBJ1-1; possible D gene TRBD1, 6 bases. The V end lost 4 bases, the J end lost 2 bases, and 17 bases lay between the germline ends. This CDR3 is 15 amino acids long. CDR1 is DFQATT, CDR2 SNEGSKA, per germline (reference sequence). The CDR3 DNA follows: TGCAGTGCTACCAAGGGGGGGCGGGAAAACACTGAAGCTTTCTTT. Its protein product is CSATKGGRENTEAFF.

This chain joins TRBV12-3 or TRBV12-4 and TRBJ2-5; D gene ambiguous. V shed 3 bases and J shed 5 bases, with 13 bases lying between them. This CDR3 region has 14 residues. The CDR3 DNA reads as TGTGCCAGCAGTTTGGAAGTACCGCGGGAGACCCAGTACTTC. Translation: CASSLEVPRETQYF.

The chain links TRBV7-8 to TRBJ1-2; TRBD1 matches at 10 bases. Germline CDR1 SGHVS, CDR2 FQNEAQ. With V trimmed by 2 bases and J by 2 bases, 5 bases remained unmatched. This CDR3 is 16 amino acids long. The CDR3 DNA reads as TGTGCCAGCAGCTTACTTCGACAGGGGGCGAACTATGGCTACACCTTC. Its protein is CASSLLRQGANYGYTF.

This clonotype was counted only a few times. The rearrangement joins TRBV11-2 to TRBJ2-1; 10 bases are a match to TRBD2. The V gene end was trimmed by 4 bases and the J gene end by 3 bases; junction bases not matched to a gene: 6. Per the germline V gene, CDR1 is SGHAT and CDR2 is FQNNGV. The CDR3 totals 16 residues. The chain's CDR3 is CASSWWTSGRYNEQFF. CDR3 nucleotide sequence: TGTGCCAGCAGCTGGTGGACTAGCGGACGCTACAATGAGCAGTTCTTC.

This rearrangement joins TRBV7-9 to TRBJ1-1; a weak D match, TRBD1 (5 bases). The CDR3 totals 16 residues. The germline V and J ends were trimmed by 6 bases and 1 base, with 18 bases remaining between them. Germline CDR1 is SEHNR and CDR2 is FQNEAQ (reference sequence). CDR3 DNA sequence: TGTGCCAGCAGTAAACCGGGACGGATGGGGAACACTGAAGCTTTCTTT. Residues: CASSKPGRMGNTEAFF.

This clonotype was detected only a few times. The genes are TRBV19 and TRBJ1-1, with a possible D match to TRBD1 (6 bases). V lost 7 bases to trimming and J lost 2 bases, with 17 bases between them. The CDR3 is 15 residues long. The germline gives CDR1 LNHDA, CDR2 SQIVND (reference sequence). The CDR3 protein is CASTGAWDINTEAFF. CDR3 coding DNA: TGTGCCAGTACCGGCGCCTGGGACATAAACACTGAAGCTTTCTTT. The entire variable domain, with the rest obtained from reference TRBV19 and TRBJ1-1, is as follows: DGGITQSPKYLFRKEGQNVTLSCEQNLNHDAMYWYRQDPGQGLRLIYYSQIVNDFQKGDIAEGYSVSREKKESFPLTVTSAQKNPTAFYLCASTGAWDINTEAFFGQGTRLTVV.

The chain carries TRBV2 and TRBJ1-2; D is ambiguous. Germline V CDR1 and CDR2: SNHLY, FYNNEI. This CDR3 spans 14 amino acids. Trimming stripped 3 bases from V and 3 bases from J, with 11 bases between. CDR3 sequence: CASSDPRADYGYTF. In DNA, the CDR3 is TGTGCCAGCAGTGATCCCCGGGCAGACTATGGCTACACCTTC. The full variable domain, rest sourced from reference TRBV2 and TRBJ1-2, is EPEVTQTPSHQVTQMGQEVILRCVPISNHLYFYWYRQILGQKVEFLVSFYNNEISEKSEIFDDQFSVERPDGSNFTLKIRSTKLEDSAMYFCASSDPRADYGYTFGSGTRLTVV.

This clonotype was detected only a few times. V gene TRBV5-6 combines with J gene TRBJ2-1, with D perhaps TRBD2 (6 bases). With 2 bases removed from V and 10 bases from J, the gap between germline ends came to 16 bases. Germline CDR1 and CDR2: SGHDT and YYEEEE. The CDR3 totals 14 residues. As DNA, the CDR3 is TGTGCCAGCAGCTTCGGGACTGCGCGACGGGAGCAGTTCTTC. It specifies CASSFGTARREQFF.

The rearrangement uses TRBV7-9 and TRBJ2-7, with 7 bases identical to TRBD1. CDR3 length: 16 amino acids. The germline CDR1 and CDR2 sequences are SEHNR and FQNEAQ (reference sequence). Trimming at V came to 8 bases and at J to 0 bases, leaving 13 bases not matched to a gene. The CDR3 sequence is CASAGRTGLSSYEQYF. The CDR3 DNA follows: TGTGCCAGCGCCGGCCGGACAGGCCTAAGCTCCTACGAGCAGTACTTC.

The rearrangement links TRBV5-4 to TRBJ2-3; 8 bases map to TRBD2. V gave up 2 bases and J gave up 2 bases; unmatched junction bases: 4. Germline-derived CDR1 and CDR2 are SGHNT and YYREEE (reference sequence). This CDR3 contains 15 residues. The CDR3 spells CASSFPAGVTDTQYF. In DNA, the CDR3 is TGTGCCAGCAGCTTTCCAGCGGGGGTCACAGATACGCAGTATTTT.

Only one count was recorded for this clonotype. Written as DNA, the CDR3 is TGCAGCGTTCGCTGGGACGGACAATATGGCTACACCTTC. It yields the protein CSVRWDGQYGYTF. The rearrangement links TRBV29-1 to TRBJ1-2; possible D gene TRBD1, 5 bases. In germline, CDR1 is SQVTM, CDR2 ANQGSEA. The CDR3 is 13 amino acids. V gave up 5 bases and J gave up 5 bases, with 15 bases separating them.

The gene calls are TRBV9 and TRBJ2-1; D is ambiguous. CDR1 and CDR2 (germline): SGDLS, YYNGEE. The V and J ends lost 4 bases and 10 bases respectively, with 15 bases between them. CDR3 length: 13 amino acids. In DNA, the CDR3 is TGTGCCAGCAGCCTCGACCTTCCCGCCGAGCAGTTCTTC. Translated, it gives CASSLDLPAEQFF.

This clonotype was seen a handful of times. The rearrangement uses TRBV7-2 and TRBJ2-1; D unresolved. The CDR3 spans 15 residues. Looked up from germline, CDR1 is SGHTA and CDR2 is FQGNSA. Trimming cost V 0 bases and J 8 bases, with 14 bases left between them. The CDR3 coding sequence is TGTGCCAGCAGCTTAGCAGGCAGACGAAGGGATGAGCAGTTCTTC. The encoded protein is CASSLAGRRRDEQFF.

In DNA form, the CDR3 reads TGTGCCAGCAGTCAACTTGGACGAGAGGGTGAAGCTTTCTTT. Its protein product is CASSQLGREGEAFF. The chain joins TRBV28 to TRBJ1-1; D call uncertain. V was trimmed by 5 bases and J by 7 bases, leaving 17 bases between them. The germline V gene has CDR1 MDHEN and CDR2 SYDVKM. CDR3 length equals 14 residues.

The rearrangement uses TRBV28 and TRBJ1-1; D is unclear. The CDR3 is 16 amino acids. Trimming shortened V by 7 bases and J by 0 bases, and 18 bases separated the two germline ends. Germline values: CDR1 MDHEN, CDR2 SYDVKM. In DNA, the CDR3 is TGTGCCAGCACCCCTCACCAACTCCAAATGAACACTGAAGCTTTCTTT. This encodes CASTPHQLQMNTEAFF.

In its sample, this clonotype was seen many times. The V and J genes are TRBV7-9 and TRBJ2-7; D possibly corresponds to TRBD1 (7 bases). V lost 5 bases and J 0 bases, leaving 11 bases between the germline ends. Germline V CDR1 and CDR2: SEHNR, FQNEAQ (reference sequence). The CDR3 is made up of 14 amino acids. CDR3 region: CASSGRDSSYEQYF. DNA of the CDR3: TGTGCCAGCAGCGGGCGGGACAGCTCCTACGAGCAGTACTTC.

This clonotype was counted a few times. This chain links TRBV14 with TRBJ1-4; D perhaps matches TRBD1 (6 bases). The CDR3 has 17 residues. The V and J ends lost 0 bases and 10 bases respectively, with 21 bases between them. Per the germline V gene, CDR1 is SGHDN and CDR2 is FVKESK. The CDR3 nucleotides are TGTGCCAGCAGCCAAGATAAAATGTCAGGGGAATTTGGAAAACTGTTTTTT. Amino acid sequence: CASSQDKMSGEFGKLFF.

This clonotype occurred many times. The genes are TRBV7-2 and TRBJ2-2; D gene uncertain. CDR1 and CDR2 (germline): SGHTA, FQGNSA. The V and J ends lost 2 bases and 3 bases respectively, with 7 bases between them. CDR3 length: 14 residues. The CDR3 spells CASSLTEYTGELFF. DNA of the CDR3: TGTGCCAGCAGCTTAACCGAATACACCGGGGAGCTGTTTTTT.

The rearrangement links TRBV7-2 to TRBJ2-5; possible D gene TRBD1, 5 bases. V was cut by 4 bases and J by 2 bases, with 11 bases left in between. Germline V gene lookup returns CDR1 SGHTA and CDR2 FQGNSA. CDR3 size: 14 residues. The DNA for the CDR3 is TGTGCCAGCAGCTATTCGGACACGCAAGAGACCCAGTACTTC. This codes for CASSYSDTQETQYF. Full variable domain (rest looked up from reference TRBV7-2 and TRBJ2-5): GAGVSQSPSNKVTEKGKDVELRCDPISGHTALYWYRQSLGQGLEFLIYFQGNSAPDKSGLPSDRFSAERTGGSVSTLTIQRTQQEDSAVYLCASSYSDTQETQYFGPGTRLLVL.

In its sample, this clonotype was seen a few times. The chain couples TRBV4-1 to TRBJ2-1; D is perhaps TRBD1 or TRBD2 (5 bases each). The CDR3 extends over 14 amino acids. Germline CDR1 reads MGHRA; CDR2 reads YSYEKL. The germline V and J ends were trimmed by 5 bases and 7 bases, with 15 bases remaining between them. The CDR3 DNA follows: TGCGCCAGCAGCGGACACGGGACCTTAAATGAGCAGTTCTTC. Amino acids: CASSGHGTLNEQFF.

This clonotype was observed a few times. This chain connects TRBV12-3 or TRBV12-4 to TRBJ2-3; maybe TRBD2 (5 bases). The CDR3 is made up of 16 amino acids. Trimming removed 2 bases at V and 2 bases at J, with 14 bases between. CDR3 nucleotides: TGTGCCAGCAGTTTATGGGGTGGTGACTACACAGATACGCAGTATTTT. It encodes CASSLWGGDYTDTQYF.

This clonotype was recorded a few times. The J gene is TRBJ2-5, the V gene TRBV19; TRBD1 or TRBD2 may be the D gene (5 bases each). Germline assignment: CDR1 LNHDA and CDR2 SQIVND (reference sequence). CDR3 length: 15 amino acids. V was shortened by 6 bases and J by 2 bases, with 16 bases between the two germline ends. CDR3 coding DNA: TGTGCCAGTAGCCGTCGCAGGGAGAATCAAGAGACCCAGTACTTC. It is translated as CASSRRRENQETQYF.